This T cell receptor beta chain appears in the sequencing data of a study of T cell repertoires in cytomegalovirus infection. The overall study: Both CMV infection and a matching HLA type were indicated by public TCR beta signatures. Points from the study as a whole: CMV carriers having the relevant HLA were flagged by cumulative public TCR beta family frequency. The ex vivo response showed dominance by HLA-C-restricted CMV-specific TCR beta clonotypes.

This clonotype was counted at least ten times. Antigen unknown. TCRdb passed the reads through MiXCR, listing each CDR3 protein once. The sample lists around 280,000 distinct CDR3 sequences, approximately 13% seen once, with around 8.7% in the top ten. The CDR3 has 15 residues. V gave up 6 bases and J gave up 5 bases; unmatched junction bases: 11. CDR1 is MNHNS and CDR2 is SASEGT in the germline V gene. This clonotype originated in a human donor in good health (CMV status not recorded). Some clones in this sample may be carry-over from other donors' samples. The sample was PBMCs. The chain carries TRBV6-1 and TRBJ1-2; 8 nucleotides agree with TRBD1. The CDR3 coding sequence is TGTGCCAGCAGCCCCAATGCCGGGACAGGATATGGCTACACCTTC. It encodes CASSPNAGTGYGYTF.